These T cell receptor beta chains were read from a single sample in a study of response to subunit inactivated influenza vaccine. MiXCR, applied by TCRdb to the RT-PCR reads, yields one record per CDR3 protein. The profile shows a few hundred thousand distinct CDR3 sequences, 22% of them singletons. The sequences come from PBMCs from blood, collected about 20 months after vaccination. These receptors all come from a man between 50 and 70 years old who received an inactivated influenza vaccine. Both conserved end residues are part of each CDR3. The order of the fields is D gene, V gene, clone size, J gene, CDR3 DNA, CDR3 protein. A D gene is named only where the DNA matches it firmly. Clone size is given for some rows only: seen once, a few or many times, or a class if the clone is expanded.

d_gene: TRBD2; v_gene: TRBV2; abundance: -; j_gene: TRBJ2-1; CDR3nt: TGTGCCAGCAGTGGACTAGCGGGGGAGTTCGTTGACAATGAGCAGTTCTTC; CDR3aa: CASSGLAGEFVDNEQFF
d_gene: TRBD2; v_gene: TRBV6-6; abundance: few; j_gene: TRBJ2-1; CDR3nt: TGTGCCAGCAGCACCGGGGGGGGTGAGCAGTTCTTC; CDR3aa: CASSTGGGEQFF
d_gene: TRBD2; v_gene: TRBV10-3; abundance: few; j_gene: TRBJ2-5; CDR3nt: TGTGCCATCAGTGGGACTAGCGGGGGGACCTTCCAAGAGACCCAGTACTTC; CDR3aa: CAISGTSGGTFQETQYF
d_gene: TRBD1; v_gene: TRBV7-2; abundance: -; j_gene: TRBJ2-5; CDR3nt: TGTGCCAGCAGCTATCCGGGACAGGGGACTAGGACCCAGTACTTC; CDR3aa: CASSYPGQGTRTQYF
d_gene: -; v_gene: TRBV12-3/TRBV12-4; abundance: -; j_gene: TRBJ1-1; CDR3nt: TGTGCCAGCAGGCACTTCCGGTGGGCTGAAGCTTTCTTT; CDR3aa: CASRHFRWAEAFF
d_gene: -; v_gene: TRBV25-1; abundance: -; j_gene: TRBJ1-5; CDR3nt: TGTGCCAGCAGTGAAGGAGGATGGAATCAGCCCCAGCATTTT; CDR3aa: CASSEGGWNQPQHF
d_gene: -; v_gene: TRBV10-3; abundance: -; j_gene: TRBJ1-4; CDR3nt: TGTGCCATCATGGAGACAAATAACGAAAAACTGTTTTTT; CDR3aa: CAIMETNNEKLFF
d_gene: -; v_gene: TRBV19; abundance: few; j_gene: TRBJ1-4; CDR3nt: TGTGCCAGTAGTCTCCTCGGTGAAAAACTGTTTTTT; CDR3aa: CASSLLGEKLFF
d_gene: -; v_gene: TRBV12-2; abundance: few; j_gene: TRBJ1-1; CDR3nt: TGTGCAAGTCGCCCAGCCAGGGGGCAAGGCTCTGAAGCTTTCTTT; CDR3aa: CASRPARGQGSEAFF
d_gene: TRBD2; v_gene: TRBV6-5; abundance: -; j_gene: TRBJ2-1; CDR3nt: TGTGCCAGCAGTTACTCGACGGCCCTGGGGGGGGAGCAGTTCTTC; CDR3aa: CASSYSTALGGEQFF
d_gene: TRBD2; v_gene: TRBV7-2; abundance: -; j_gene: TRBJ2-1; CDR3nt: TGTGCCAGCAGCCTTGGACTAGCGGGAGGACCATACAATGAGCAGTTCTTC; CDR3aa: CASSLGLAGGPYNEQFF
d_gene: -; v_gene: TRBV4-1; abundance: -; j_gene: TRBJ2-5; CDR3nt: TGCGCCAGCAGCCAAGTTTTAGTCCAAGAGACCCAGTACTTC; CDR3aa: CASSQVLVQETQYF
d_gene: TRBD2; v_gene: TRBV5-6; abundance: -; j_gene: TRBJ2-5; CDR3nt: TGTGCCAGCAGCTTGGTGCGGGGGTCTAGAGGAGAGACCCAGTACTTC; CDR3aa: CASSLVRGSRGETQYF
d_gene: -; v_gene: TRBV7-7; abundance: few; j_gene: TRBJ1-5; CDR3nt: TGTGCCAGCAGCGCAAAACAGCTCCAGCATTTT; CDR3aa: CASSAKQLQHF
d_gene: -; v_gene: TRBV20-1; abundance: -; j_gene: TRBJ2-5; CDR3nt: TGCAGTGCTATAGGGGGGCTTGTGGAGACCCAGTACTTC; CDR3aa: CSAIGGLVETQYF
d_gene: TRBD1; v_gene: TRBV11-2; abundance: few; j_gene: TRBJ2-7; CDR3nt: TGTGCCAGCAGCTTATCGTTAGGACAGGGGAACGAGCAGTACTTC; CDR3aa: CASSLSLGQGNEQYF
d_gene: -; v_gene: TRBV12-3/TRBV12-4; abundance: many; j_gene: TRBJ1-2; CDR3nt: TGTGCCAGCAGTTTGGGAATAAGCTATGGCTACACCTTC; CDR3aa: CASSLGISYGYTF
d_gene: -; v_gene: TRBV4-1; abundance: few; j_gene: TRBJ2-5; CDR3nt: TGCGCCAGCAGCCAAGATTGGGGTGAAGGGACCCAGTACTTC; CDR3aa: CASSQDWGEGTQYF
d_gene: -; v_gene: TRBV7-2; abundance: few; j_gene: TRBJ2-3; CDR3nt: TGTGCCAGCAGCTCCCAAGCGGGTTCCGGCACAGATACGCAGTATTTT; CDR3aa: CASSSQAGSGTDTQYF
d_gene: TRBD1; v_gene: TRBV6-1; abundance: -; j_gene: TRBJ1-1; CDR3nt: TGTGCCGGAGGTCGACAGGGGGCGATGAACACTGAAGCTTTCTTT; CDR3aa: CAGGRQGAMNTEAFF
d_gene: -; v_gene: TRBV6-1; abundance: many; j_gene: TRBJ1-6; CDR3nt: TGTGCCAGCAGAAGAGGGGTTTCTTCACCCCTCCACTTT; CDR3aa: CASRRGVSSPLHF
d_gene: TRBD2; v_gene: TRBV6-2/TRBV6-3; abundance: -; j_gene: TRBJ2-2; CDR3nt: TGTGCCAGCAGTCATCCGGGCGGGAGAAACACCGGGGAGCTGTTTTTT; CDR3aa: CASSHPGGRNTGELFF
d_gene: TRBD2; v_gene: TRBV7-6; abundance: -; j_gene: TRBJ2-1; CDR3nt: TGTGCCAGCAGCTTAAACAGCGGGAGATTCGGGAGTGAGCAGTTCTTC; CDR3aa: CASSLNSGRFGSEQFF
d_gene: TRBD1; v_gene: TRBV5-4; abundance: -; j_gene: TRBJ2-5; CDR3nt: TGTGCCAGCAGCGACCGGCGGACAGGGGTTCAAGAGACCCAGTACTTC; CDR3aa: CASSDRRTGVQETQYF
d_gene: -; v_gene: TRBV2; abundance: -; j_gene: TRBJ2-7; CDR3nt: TGTGCCAGCAGTGAACGGCCGGGGCTGGGGTACGAGCAGTACTTC; CDR3aa: CASSERPGLGYEQYF
d_gene: TRBD2; v_gene: TRBV5-1; abundance: -; j_gene: TRBJ2-3; CDR3nt: TGCGCCAGCAGCTTGGCTAGCGGGGTAACAGATACGCAGTATTTT; CDR3aa: CASSLASGVTDTQYF
d_gene: -; v_gene: TRBV12-3/TRBV12-4; abundance: few; j_gene: TRBJ2-6; CDR3nt: TGTGCCAGCAGTTCTCGGTACAGGGCCAACGTCCTGACTTTC; CDR3aa: CASSSRYRANVLTF
d_gene: TRBD2; v_gene: TRBV12-3/TRBV12-4; abundance: few; j_gene: TRBJ2-2; CDR3nt: TGTGCCAGCAGTTCGCCGGGACTACTCGCGAACACCGGGGAGCTGTTTTTT; CDR3aa: CASSSPGLLANTGELFF
d_gene: -; v_gene: TRBV7-6; abundance: -; j_gene: TRBJ1-3; CDR3nt: TGTGCCAGCAGCTTCACAGGGTACGGAAACACCATATATTTT; CDR3aa: CASSFTGYGNTIYF
d_gene: -; v_gene: TRBV7-3; abundance: -; j_gene: TRBJ1-3; CDR3nt: TGTGCCAGCAGCTTTGGGGCTGGAAACGCCATATATTTT; CDR3aa: CASSFGAGNAIYF
d_gene: -; v_gene: TRBV29-1; abundance: few; j_gene: TRBJ2-2; CDR3nt: TGCAGCGGTAGGACGGCTAACACCGGGGAGCTGTTTTTT; CDR3aa: CSGRTANTGELFF
d_gene: -; v_gene: TRBV3-1; abundance: -; j_gene: TRBJ2-7; CDR3nt: TGTGCCAGCAGCCAATACTTCTACGAGCAGTACTTC; CDR3aa: CASSQYFYEQYF
d_gene: -; v_gene: TRBV6-2/TRBV6-3; abundance: -; j_gene: TRBJ2-1; CDR3nt: TGTGCCAGCAGTGCGCCCTCGGGGGCTGAGCAGTTCTTC; CDR3aa: CASSAPSGAEQFF
d_gene: -; v_gene: TRBV20-1; abundance: -; j_gene: TRBJ2-1; CDR3nt: TGCAGTGCTAGAGTGGCGGGATCCCAGCTTAGTAATGAGCAGTTCTTC; CDR3aa: CSARVAGSQLSNEQFF
d_gene: TRBD2; v_gene: TRBV7-2; abundance: -; j_gene: TRBJ2-5; CDR3nt: TGTGCCAGCAGCTTCGGGACTAGCGCCGGCGAGACCCAGTACTTC; CDR3aa: CASSFGTSAGETQYF
d_gene: TRBD1; v_gene: TRBV20-1; abundance: few; j_gene: TRBJ1-6; CDR3nt: TGCAGTGCAGAGGACAGGGGAAGTTCACCCCTCCACTTT; CDR3aa: CSAEDRGSSPLHF
d_gene: TRBD1; v_gene: TRBV28; abundance: -; j_gene: TRBJ2-2; CDR3nt: TGTGCCAGCAACGACAGGGGGGCACTAGCCGGGGAGCTGTTTTTT; CDR3aa: CASNDRGALAGELFF
d_gene: -; v_gene: TRBV5-1; abundance: -; j_gene: TRBJ2-3; CDR3nt: TGCGCCAGCAGCTTGGCGGCGAGCGGTAACACAGATACGCAGTATTTT; CDR3aa: CASSLAASGNTDTQYF
d_gene: TRBD1; v_gene: TRBV4-2; abundance: few; j_gene: TRBJ1-5; CDR3nt: TGTGCCAGCAGCCAGGGTAGACAGGGAGGTCAGCCCCAGCATTTT; CDR3aa: CASSQGRQGGQPQHF
d_gene: TRBD1; v_gene: TRBV12-3/TRBV12-4; abundance: many; j_gene: TRBJ1-5; CDR3nt: TGTGCCAGCAGTTTTGAGGGGGCTGATAACAATCAGCCCCAGCATTTT; CDR3aa: CASSFEGADNNQPQHF
d_gene: -; v_gene: TRBV7-9; abundance: -; j_gene: TRBJ1-2; CDR3nt: TGTGCCAGCAGCTTGGGTCACAGCACAAACTATGGCTACACCTTC; CDR3aa: CASSLGHSTNYGYTF
d_gene: -; v_gene: TRBV20-1; abundance: few; j_gene: TRBJ2-2; CDR3nt: TGCAGCGGTGAAGACGGCACCGGGGAGCTGTTTTTT; CDR3aa: CSGEDGTGELFF
d_gene: -; v_gene: TRBV5-5; abundance: few; j_gene: TRBJ2-2; CDR3nt: TGTGCCAGCAGCTCGCGGGACATAAACACCGGGGAGCTGTTTTTT; CDR3aa: CASSSRDINTGELFF
d_gene: -; v_gene: TRBV20-1; abundance: few; j_gene: TRBJ2-1; CDR3nt: TGCAGTGCGGACCCCTCCTACAATGAGCAGTTCTTC; CDR3aa: CSADPSYNEQFF
d_gene: -; v_gene: TRBV6-5; abundance: few; j_gene: TRBJ2-1; CDR3nt: TGTGCCAGCAGTTATAGCCTAGTAAATGAGCAGTTCTTC; CDR3aa: CASSYSLVNEQFF
d_gene: -; v_gene: TRBV6-1; abundance: -; j_gene: TRBJ2-5; CDR3nt: TGTGCCAGCAGGGAGGACTACCAAGAGACCCAGTACTTC; CDR3aa: CASREDYQETQYF
d_gene: TRBD1; v_gene: TRBV12-3/TRBV12-4; abundance: -; j_gene: TRBJ2-7; CDR3nt: TGTGCCAGCTCCCCTACAGGGGGAGGCTACGAGCAGTACTTC; CDR3aa: CASSPTGGGYEQYF
d_gene: -; v_gene: TRBV29-1; abundance: few; j_gene: TRBJ2-7; CDR3nt: TGCAGCGTCCGGGACCCTTACGAGCAGTACTTC; CDR3aa: CSVRDPYEQYF
d_gene: -; v_gene: TRBV20-1; abundance: -; j_gene: TRBJ2-7; CDR3nt: TGCAGTGCTAGAATTGGGGGGGAGCAGTACTTC; CDR3aa: CSARIGGEQYF
d_gene: -; v_gene: TRBV5-4; abundance: -; j_gene: TRBJ2-1; CDR3nt: TGTGCCAGCAGCCAGATTGGGACTTACAATGAGCAGTTCTTC; CDR3aa: CASSQIGTYNEQFF
d_gene: TRBD2; v_gene: TRBV4-1; abundance: few; j_gene: TRBJ2-5; CDR3nt: TGCGCCAGCAGTCGTGGACTAGCGGAGACCCAGTACTTC; CDR3aa: CASSRGLAETQYF
d_gene: -; v_gene: TRBV7-2; abundance: -; j_gene: TRBJ1-1; CDR3nt: TGTGCCAGCAGCTTAGAGGGGTTGGGAACTGAAGCTTTCTTT; CDR3aa: CASSLEGLGTEAFF
d_gene: -; v_gene: TRBV20-1; abundance: -; j_gene: TRBJ2-5; CDR3nt: TGCAGTCCGCCGCAACAAGAGACCCAGTACTTC; CDR3aa: CSPPQQETQYF